These 18 T cell receptor beta chains were sequenced from one sample in a study of cytomegalovirus exposure and HLA in healthy donors. With 60 Vbeta and 13 Jbeta primers, the PCR was carried out. Assay: immunoSEQ multiplex PCR; the TCRdb copy retains only in-frame clones and omits some. This sample has some 170,000 clones, with roughly 80% found just once. Sequenced material: PBMCs. These receptors were obtained from a woman aged 18 to 35 in good health and CMV-seropositive.

V is TRBV9 and J is TRBJ2-2; TRBD1 agrees at 7 bases. The CDR3 is made up of 21 amino acids. From germline, CDR1 is SGDLS and CDR2 YYNGEE. V shed 4 bases and J 4 bases; nucleotides not matched to a gene: 25. In DNA, the CDR3 is TGTGCCAGCAGCACTAGTAATACACGACCTACGGGACAGACCTCCACCGGGGAGCTGTTTTTT. This sequence encodes CASSTSNTRPTGQTSTGELFF.

The chain has TRBV7-8 and TRBJ2-1, with D possibly TRBD1 on 5 matching bases. Trimming cost V 4 bases and J 8 bases, with 18 bases left between them. The CDR3 covers 15 residues. Germline V gene data show CDR1 as SGHVS and CDR2 as FQNEAQ. The CDR3 here is CASSSQGIRIDEQFF. CDR3 nucleotides: TGTGCCAGCAGCTCCCAGGGTATTAGGATTGATGAGCAGTTCTTC.

The gene calls are TRBV6-5 and TRBJ1-1; D remains unclear. This CDR3 contains 14 residues. V was pared by 0 bases and J by 1 base, with 6 bases between. Germline values: CDR1 MNHEY, CDR2 SVGAGI. The CDR3 spells CASSYSLRNTEAFF. The CDR3 region has the DNA TGTGCCAGCAGTTACTCGTTGAGGAACACTGAAGCTTTCTTT.

This chain joins TRBV5-5 and TRBJ1-1; TRBD1 is a possible D gene (5 bases). This CDR3 has 13 amino acids. With 4 bases removed from V and 8 bases from J, the gap between germline ends came to 15 bases. CDR1 is SGHKS, CDR2 YYEKEE, per germline (reference sequence). CDR3 sequence: CASSQDDSYEAFF. The CDR3 nucleotides are TGTGCCAGCAGCCAAGATGACAGTTACGAAGCTTTCTTT.

The genes are TRBV5-1 and TRBJ2-1; 16 positions agree with TRBD2. CDR3 length: 17 amino acids. V gave up 4 bases and J gave up 5 bases; unmatched junction bases: 6. Germline V gene data show CDR1 as SGHRS and CDR2 as YFSETQ. The CDR3 loop reads CASSPGLAGGGDNEQFF. CDR3 sequence (DNA): TGCGCCAGCAGCCCGGGACTAGCGGGGGGGGGCGACAATGAGCAGTTCTTC.

This chain uses TRBV9 with TRBJ2-5; 8 bases line up with TRBD2. The ends lost 0 bases at V and 4 bases at J; junction bases unmatched: 2. Germline V CDR1 and CDR2: SGDLS, YYNGEE. The CDR3 sequence is 14 residues long. CDR3 nucleotides: TGTGCCAGCAGCGTAGAACGGGGGGGAGAGACCCAGTACTTC. This codes for CASSVERGGETQYF.

The chain combines TRBV5-4 with TRBJ2-3; 7 bases agree with TRBD2. J was trimmed by 2 bases and V by 0 bases; bases with no gene match: 15. Germline values: CDR1 SGHNT, CDR2 YYREEE (reference sequence). This CDR3 has 19 amino acids. The CDR3: CASSLDPLALKPPTDTQYF. Here the CDR3 DNA reads TGTGCCAGCAGCTTGGACCCACTAGCGTTGAAACCCCCCACAGATACGCAGTATTTT.

The J gene is TRBJ2-1, the V gene TRBV27; D perhaps matches TRBD1 (6 bases). V was shortened by 3 bases and J by 0 bases, with 18 bases between the two germline ends. CDR3 size: 18 residues. Germline CDR1 reads MNHEY; CDR2 reads SMNVEV (reference sequence). CDR3 sequence reads: CASSFFNPTGSSYNEQFF. CDR3 DNA sequence: TGTGCCAGCAGTTTCTTTAACCCTACAGGGAGCTCCTACAATGAGCAGTTCTTC.

The count of this clone is one. This chain joins TRBV4-1 and TRBJ2-3; 8 nucleotides line up with TRBD2. The CDR3 totals 18 residues. Germline V CDR1 and CDR2: MGHRA, YSYEKL. J lost 4 bases, V lost 4 bases, and 16 bases had no gene match. The chain's CDR3 is CASSPPGGDTLFPDTQYF. DNA of the CDR3: TGCGCCAGCAGCCCACCGGGAGGGGACACTCTTTTTCCAGATACGCAGTATTTT.

The V and J genes are TRBV5-5 and TRBJ1-2, with 7 bases aligning to TRBD1. Unmatched junction bases numbered 16, after V lost 2 bases and J lost 6 bases. Germline CDR1 is SGHKS and CDR2 is YYEKEE (reference sequence). There are 17 residues in the CDR3. CDR3 coding DNA: TGTGCCAGCAGCTTTAGGGCGGAGGGGGCGGGTCGCAATGGCTACACCTTC. Its translation is CASSFRAEGAGRNGYTF.

V gene TRBV15 combines with J gene TRBJ2-7; 7 bases are shared with TRBD2. The CDR3 spans 14 residues. V shed 1 base, J shed 3 bases, and the junction held 3 bases outside the gene matches. Germline assignment: CDR1 LNHNV and CDR2 YYDKDF (reference sequence). The chain's CDR3 is CATSRGGLIYEQYF. The CDR3 DNA reads TGTGCCACCAGCAGAGGGGGACTAATCTACGAGCAGTACTTC.

On this clone itself: Sequence at one end of the junction differs from germline and may be a read error. CDR3 sequence (DNA): TGTGCCAGCAACGTACCAGGGAGCGGGGGAAAATCCTCTGGGGCCAACGGCCTGACTTTC. Translating it yields CASNVPGSGGKSSGANGLTF. The rearrangement links TRBV5-4 to TRBJ2-6; 8 bases are shared with TRBD2. Germline V gene sequence: CDR1 SGHNT, CDR2 YYREEE (reference sequence). There are 20 residues in the CDR3.

The chain couples TRBV11-2 to TRBJ1-5, with 7 positions matching TRBD1. Germline loops: CDR1 SGHAT, CDR2 FQNNGV. The length of the CDR3 is 16 residues. J was trimmed by 0 bases and V by 6 bases; bases with no gene match: 8. CDR3 residues: CASSYEDRHSNQPQHF. CDR3 coding DNA: TGTGCCAGCAGTTACGAGGACAGGCATAGCAATCAGCCCCAGCATTTT.

The CDR3 DNA follows: TGTGCCTGGAGTGCCCTGATGGCGGTGGGCTCCTACGAGCAGTACTTC. Its translation is CAWSALMAVGSYEQYF. V usage is TRBV30 and J usage is TRBJ2-7; D gene uncertain. This CDR3 has 16 amino acids. V was shortened by 1 base and J by 0 bases, with 16 bases between the two germline ends. Germline lookup yields CDR1 GTSNPN and CDR2 SVGIG (reference sequence).

The rearrangement joins TRBV5-4 to TRBJ2-1, with D possibly being TRBD1 (6 bases). Germline values: CDR1 SGHNT, CDR2 YYREEE (reference sequence). With 7 bases removed from V and 7 bases from J, the gap between germline ends came to 15 bases. The CDR3 totals 13 residues. CDR3 coding DNA: TGTGCCAGCGCACCGAGGGGGTCGAATGAGCAGTTCTTC. Encoded protein: CASAPRGSNEQFF.

This chain connects TRBV19 to TRBJ1-1, with D possibly being TRBD1 (5 bases). V lost 6 bases and J 1 base, leaving 27 bases between the germline ends. This CDR3 spans 19 amino acids. Germline-derived CDR1 and CDR2 are LNHDA and SQIVND (reference sequence). CDR3 bases: TGTGCCAGTAGCACCGGGGTCCCCGGGTCCCGGAGGGGGAACACTGAAGCTTTCTTT. Encoded protein: CASSTGVPGSRRGNTEAFF. The full variable domain, with the rest looked up from reference TRBV19 and TRBJ1-1, is DGGITQSPKYLFRKEGQNVTLSCEQNLNHDAMYWYRQDPGQGLRLIYYSQIVNDFQKGDIAEGYSVSREKKESFPLTVTSAQKNPTAFYLCASSTGVPGSRRGNTEAFFGQGTRLTVV.

This rearrangement joins TRBV7-9 to TRBJ2-3, with D tentatively TRBD2 (6 bases). Germline CDR1 SEHNR, CDR2 FQNEAQ (reference sequence). The CDR3 totals 15 residues. Trimming pared 2 bases from V and 0 bases from J, leaving 9 bases between. CDR3 amino acids: CASSLFGGSTDTQYF. In DNA, the CDR3 is TGTGCCAGCAGCTTATTTGGGGGGAGCACAGATACGCAGTATTTT.

The rearrangement links TRBV27 to TRBJ1-2; D is ambiguous. The CDR3 runs 15 residues. Germline V gene sequence: CDR1 MNHEY, CDR2 SMNVEV (reference sequence). V was shortened by 2 bases and J by 2 bases, with 12 bases between the two germline ends. CDR3 DNA: TGTGCCAGCAGTTTAAGAGGGCAGGCCAACTATGGCTACACCTTC. Its translation: CASSLRGQANYGYTF.